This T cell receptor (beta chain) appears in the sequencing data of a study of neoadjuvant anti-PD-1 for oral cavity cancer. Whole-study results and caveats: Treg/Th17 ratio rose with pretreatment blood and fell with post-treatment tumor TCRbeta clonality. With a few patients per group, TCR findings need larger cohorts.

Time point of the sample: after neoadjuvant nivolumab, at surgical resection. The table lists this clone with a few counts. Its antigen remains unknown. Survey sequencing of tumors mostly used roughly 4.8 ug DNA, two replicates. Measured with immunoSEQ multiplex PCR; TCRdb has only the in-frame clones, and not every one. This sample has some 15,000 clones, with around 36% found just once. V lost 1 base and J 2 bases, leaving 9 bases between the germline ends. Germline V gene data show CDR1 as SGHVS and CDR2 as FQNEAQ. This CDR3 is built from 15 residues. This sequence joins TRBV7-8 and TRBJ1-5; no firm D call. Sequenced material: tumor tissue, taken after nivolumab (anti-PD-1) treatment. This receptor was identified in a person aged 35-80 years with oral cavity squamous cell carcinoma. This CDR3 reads CASSLVNSGNQPQHF. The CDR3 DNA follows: TGTGCCAGCAGCTTAGTTAACAGTGGCAATCAGCCCCAGCATTTT.